This is a list of T cell receptor beta chains from one sample in a study of cytomegalovirus exposure and HLA in healthy donors. Generated by immunoSEQ multiplex PCR, the TCRdb table keeps only in-frame clones and is missing some. Of 150,000 to 200,000 clones in the sample, approximately 80% are singletons; the top ten hold 13% to 15%. The sequenced sample was PBMCs. The receptors here all came from a woman younger than 45 in good health and CMV-seropositive. Both conserved end residues are part of each CDR3. A D gene is named only where the DNA matches it firmly. Rows give clone size only sometimes, using once, few, many, or a class for an expanded clone.

j_call | clone_size | v_call | d_call | cdr3_nt | cdr3_aa
TRBJ1-1 | - | TRBV28 | - | TGTGCCAGCAGTTTTAAGAGGGGGGGTCTGAACACTGAAGCTTTCTTT | CASSFKRGGLNTEAFF
TRBJ2-1 | - | TRBV18 | - | TGTGCCAGCTCACCCCGCAGGGGGGACTCTTCCTACAATGAGCAGTTCTTC | CASSPRRGDSSYNEQFF
TRBJ2-1 | once | TRBV5-1 | TRBD2 | TGCGCCAGCAGCGGGTGGGGACTAGCGGGAGAATACTACAATGAGCAGTTCTTC | CASSGWGLAGEYYNEQFF
TRBJ2-1 | - | TRBV11-2 | TRBD1 | TGTGCCAGCACCCCAGGGGGATCGTTACATGAGCAGTTCTTC | CASTPGGSLHEQFF
TRBJ2-7 | - | TRBV27 | - | TGTGCCAGCAGTTTATCCGGGGGAGATGTAAACGAGCAGTACTTC | CASSLSGGDVNEQYF
TRBJ2-3 | - | TRBV15 | TRBD1 | TGTGCCACCAGCCGACTCCAGGGGGCAGATACGCAGTATTTT | CATSRLQGADTQYF
TRBJ2-3 | - | TRBV9 | - | TGTGCCAGCAGCGCGGAGGACGGACCTGTGGATACGCAGTATTTT | CASSAEDGPVDTQYF
TRBJ2-3 | - | TRBV2 | - | TGTGCCAGCAGTGAAAGAGGCTCCCGAACAGATACGCAGTATTTT | CASSERGSRTDTQYF
TRBJ1-2 | - | TRBV5-6 | - | TGTGCCAGCAGCTTGATTCACCAGGGGAATCTCTATGGCTACACCTTC | CASSLIHQGNLYGYTF
TRBJ2-7 | many | TRBV5-8 | - | TGTGCCAGCAGCTCTCTCTGGAGCGCCTCCTACGAGCAGTACTTC | CASSSLWSASYEQYF
TRBJ2-2 | - | TRBV9 | TRBD2 | TGTGCCAGCAGGCCCGGGACTAGCGTTACCGGGGAGCTGTTTTTT | CASRPGTSVTGELFF
TRBJ2-1 | - | TRBV11-3 | TRBD2 | TGTGCCAGCAGCTTTCATCTAGCGGGGGAGCAGTTCTTC | CASSFHLAGEQFF
TRBJ2-2 | - | TRBV27 | TRBD1 | TGTGCCATCAGATTTGGACAGGGATCCGGGGAGCTGTTTTTT | CAIRFGQGSGELFF
TRBJ2-3 | - | TRBV7-9 | TRBD2 | TGTGCCAGCAGCTCGTCTAGCGGGAACACAGATACGCAGTATTTT | CASSSSSGNTDTQYF
TRBJ2-5 | - | TRBV10-3 | TRBD2 | TGTGCCATCAGTTTGGGCGGGAGCATCCAAGAGACCCAGTACTTC | CAISLGGSIQETQYF
TRBJ2-5 | - | TRBV5-1 | TRBD1 | TGCGCCAGCAGCGCGGGACAGGGGGCTGATCGAGAGACCCAGTACTTC | CASSAGQGADRETQYF
TRBJ2-7 | - | TRBV4-1 | - | TGCGCCAGCAGCCATCCCGACCTGACAGGATACGAGCAGTACTTC | CASSHPDLTGYEQYF
TRBJ2-1 | - | TRBV30 | - | TGTGCCTGGAGTGTACGCTTGGCGGGGAGCTCCTACAATGAGCAGTTCTTC | CAWSVRLAGSSYNEQFF
TRBJ2-3 | few | TRBV25-1 | TRBD2 | TGTGCCAGCGCGCCATCCCCGGGACTAGCGGGGTCATCAGATACGCAGTATTTT | CASAPSPGLAGSSDTQYF
TRBJ2-2 | - | TRBV6-5 | - | TGTGCCAGCAGTCGCCTGAGGAACACCGGGGAGCTGTTTTTT | CASSRLRNTGELFF
TRBJ2-7 | few | TRBV7-9 | - | TGTGCCAGCAGCTCCCTCGACTCGACCTACGAGCAGTACTTC | CASSSLDSTYEQYF
TRBJ1-2 | - | TRBV19 | - | TGTGCCAGTAGTGTCGCCAGGGCCAGAGGCGGCTACACCTTC | CASSVARARGGYTF
TRBJ2-5 | - | TRBV5-4 | TRBD2 | TGTGCCAGCAGCTTTTGGGGACTAGCAGTAGAGACCCAGTACTTC | CASSFWGLAVETQYF
TRBJ1-1 | - | TRBV4-1 | - | TGCGCCAGCAGCCTACGGGGGGGCGATGAAGCTTTCTTT | CASSLRGGDEAFF
TRBJ1-3 | - | TRBV7-6 | TRBD1 | TGTGCCAGCAGGGCAGGGACAGGCTCTGGAAACACCATATATTTT | CASRAGTGSGNTIYF
TRBJ2-3 | - | TRBV7-6 | TRBD2 | TGTGCCAGCAGCTTAGATTGGGCGGGGGCAGATACGCAGTATTTT | CASSLDWAGADTQYF
TRBJ1-1 | - | TRBV7-8 | TRBD1 | TGTGCCAGCAGCAACAGGGGCACTGAAGCTTTCTTT | CASSNRGTEAFF
TRBJ2-1 | once | TRBV4-1 | TRBD2 | TGCGCCAGCAGCCAGCGAGCGGGAGATGGTGAGTTCTTC | CASSQRAGDGEFF
TRBJ2-5 | - | TRBV27 | TRBD1 | TGTGCCAGCAGTTTATCCTGGACAGGGGAAGAGACCCAGTACTTC | CASSLSWTGEETQYF
TRBJ2-2 | - | TRBV11-3 | - | TGTGCCAGCAGCCTCCTAGGCGGGCCCGGGGAGCTGTTTTTT | CASSLLGGPGELFF
TRBJ2-5 | once | TRBV29-1 | TRBD2 | TGCACGACTAGCGGGGGGCCACAAGAGACCCAGTACTTC | CTTSGGPQETQYF
TRBJ1-1 | - | TRBV6-1 | - | TGTGCCAGCAGAGAAAGGGGATTCCCTATGAACACTGAAGCTTTCTTT | CASRERGFPMNTEAFF
TRBJ1-5 | once | TRBV4-1 | - | TGCGCCAGCAGCCAATGGACTAACCGTGGCAATCAGCCCCAGCATTTT | CASSQWTNRGNQPQHF
TRBJ2-6 | - | TRBV7-2 | - | TGTGCCAGCAGCTTAGCTCCGGGACACCTTCTCTCTGGGGCCAACGTCCTGACTTTC | CASSLAPGHLLSGANVLTF
TRBJ2-3 | - | TRBV11-2 | - | TGTGCCAGCAGCTTAACGGCAGATACGCAGTATTTT | CASSLTADTQYF
TRBJ2-5 | - | TRBV2 | TRBD1 | TGTGCCAGCAGTGATCCGGACAGGGGGCAAGAGACCCAGTACTTC | CASSDPDRGQETQYF
TRBJ1-2 | - | TRBV6-6 | - | TGTGCCAGCAGTTACTCGATTCAGGAAGGCTATGGCTACACCTTC | CASSYSIQEGYGYTF
TRBJ2-7 | many | TRBV5-1 | TRBD2 | TGCGCCAGCAGCGGGACTAGCGGGGACTCCTACGAGCAGTACTTC | CASSGTSGDSYEQYF
TRBJ1-2 | - | TRBV27 | - | TGTGCCAGCAGCCCTACCGGGGTGAGGCTCTTCTATGGCTACACCTTC | CASSPTGVRLFYGYTF
TRBJ1-5 | - | TRBV2 | TRBD1 | TGTGCCAGCAGTCTTAAATTATCCGGGACAGGGGGCGGCCAGCCCCAGCATTTT | CASSLKLSGTGGGQPQHF
TRBJ2-2 | - | TRBV4-1 | - | TGCGCCAGCAGCCAAGTAGTGTTCACCGGGGAGCTGTTTTTT | CASSQVVFTGELFF
TRBJ1-2 | - | TRBV7-9 | - | TGTGCCAGCAGCAAACAGGCGAACTATGGCTACACCTTC | CASSKQANYGYTF
TRBJ1-5 | - | TRBV5-1 | - | TGCGCCAGCAGCTTGGCCGGGAATCAGCCCCAGCATTTT | CASSLAGNQPQHF
TRBJ1-1 | - | TRBV2 | - | TGTGCCAGCAGTGAAGTAGGGAGGACAATGAACACTGAAGCTTTCTTT | CASSEVGRTMNTEAFF
TRBJ1-1 | few | TRBV6-1 | - | TGTGCCAGCGTCGGGGTGGGGACTGAAGCTTTCTTT | CASVGVGTEAFF
TRBJ1-2 | - | TRBV2 | - | TGTGCCAGCAGTGTCGGGGGTAGAGGCTACACCTTC | CASSVGGRGYTF
TRBJ2-3 | - | TRBV27 | - | TGTGCCAGCAGTACCCAACTAAAGCCAGATACGCAGTATTTT | CASSTQLKPDTQYF
TRBJ2-7 | - | TRBV4-2 | TRBD1 | TGTGCCAGCAGCCCGACAGGGTTCGTCTACGAGCAGTACTTC | CASSPTGFVYEQYF
TRBJ1-4 | - | TRBV11-2 | - | TGTGCCAGCAGCTTAGAAGTCCCTACCTCAACTAATGAAAAACTGTTTTTT | CASSLEVPTSTNEKLFF
TRBJ1-4 | - | TRBV28 | - | TGTGCCAGCAGTTTTGGGGGGGGGCAGAGTAATGAAAAACTGTTTTTT | CASSFGGGQSNEKLFF
TRBJ2-7 | - | TRBV9 | TRBD1 | TGTGCCGGAGGGACCCCGGGACAGGGTTTTAGTGCCCCTTACGAGCAGTACTTC | CAGGTPGQGFSAPYEQYF
TRBJ1-2 | - | TRBV28 | - | TGTGCCAGCAGTTCCCAGGGCCGTTATGGCTACACCTTC | CASSSQGRYGYTF
TRBJ2-7 | - | TRBV30 | - | TGTGCCTGGAGTCCTAACCCCTCTTCTGGAAGAAGCGCAACCTACGAGCAGTACTTC | CAWSPNPSSGRSATYEQYF